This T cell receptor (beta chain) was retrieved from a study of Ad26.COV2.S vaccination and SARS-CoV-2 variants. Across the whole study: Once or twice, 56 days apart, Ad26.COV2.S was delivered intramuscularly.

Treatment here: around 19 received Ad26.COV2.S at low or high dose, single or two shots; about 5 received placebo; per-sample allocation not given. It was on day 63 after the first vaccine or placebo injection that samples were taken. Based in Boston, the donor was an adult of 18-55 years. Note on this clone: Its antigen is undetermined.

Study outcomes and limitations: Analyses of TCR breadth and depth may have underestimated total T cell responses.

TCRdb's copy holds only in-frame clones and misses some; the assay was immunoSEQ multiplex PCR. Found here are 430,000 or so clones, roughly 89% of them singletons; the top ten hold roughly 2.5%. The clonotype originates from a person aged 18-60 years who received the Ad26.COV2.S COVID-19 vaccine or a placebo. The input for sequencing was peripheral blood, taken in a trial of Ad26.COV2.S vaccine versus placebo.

CDR3 sequence (DNA): TGTGCCAGCAGCTTGAATCTGGGGGGGACCTGGTTTGGCACAGATACGCAGTATTTT. This encodes CASSLNLGGTWFGTDTQYF. The rearrangement joins TRBV5-6 to TRBJ2-3; 7 bases align to TRBD2. The V segment lost 1 base and the J segment 1 base; nucleotides outside the gene matches: 15. The CDR3 has 19 residues. Germline V lookup: CDR1 SGHDT, CDR2 YYEEEE.